This TCR beta chain emerged from a study of blood T cells in healthy people across ages. Sample-barcoded 5' priming and a J-beta primer mix drove a second PCR of 7 to 11 cycles. With 12 random nucleotides, a template-switch adaptor tagged each individual cDNA molecule. Paired-end reads containing CDR3 totaled no fewer than 2.5 million for each sample. TCRdb reprocessed the 5' RACE reads via MiXCR and lists one record per CDR3 protein. The sample consists of hundreds of thousands of distinct CDR3 sequences, roughly 34% of them appearing once. The CDR3 contains 15 residues. The germline V gene encodes CDR1 MNHNY and CDR2 SVGAGI (reference sequence). The V and J ends lost 5 bases and 8 bases, in that order; junction bases with no gene match: 10. PBMCs numbering at least 7 million were isolated per sample.

The sequenced sample was blood. This TCR was sampled from a man aged 18 to 30 in good health. J is TRBJ2-1 and V is TRBV6-6, with 9 bases lining up with TRBD2. This chain's CDR3 is CASSRTSVGVYEQFF. The CDR3 DNA reads TGTGCCAGCAGTCGGACTAGCGTGGGAGTCTATGAGCAGTTCTTC.